This is a list of T cell receptor beta chains from one sample in a study of cytomegalovirus exposure and HLA in healthy donors. Repertoires were generated with immunoSEQ multiplex PCR, while TCRdb's copy carries only in-frame clones and drops some. The data show over 250,000 clones, around 86% seen once. Input material: PBMCs. These TCRs come from a woman under 30 in good health and CMV-seronegative. The CDR3 runs from the conserved cysteine through the conserved F or W. D genes are given only for firm matches. Some rows mark clone size as missing; the rest say once, few, many or name a class of expanded clone.

CLQGRYEQYF,TGCCTACAGGGTAGATACGAGCAGTACTTC,NA,TRBJ2-7,NA,TRBV10-1
CASSLRGKNYGYTF,TGTGCCAGCAGCCTCAGGGGGAAGAACTATGGCTACACCTTC,TRBD1,TRBJ1-2,NA,TRBV6-1
CARSRGYLTNEKLFF,TGTGCCAGAAGTAGAGGCTACTTAACTAATGAAAAACTGTTTTTT,NA,TRBJ1-4,NA,TRBV5-3
CASSERGYSNEKLFF,TGTGCCAGCAGCGAACGGGGGTATTCTAATGAAAAACTGTTTTTT,NA,TRBJ1-4,NA,TRBV13
CASSPDRASNEKLFF,TGTGCCAGTAGTCCGGACAGGGCTTCCAATGAAAAACTGTTTTTT,TRBD1,TRBJ1-4,NA,TRBV19
CASSLNEGATEAFF,TGCGCCAGCAGCTTAAACGAGGGAGCCACTGAAGCTTTCTTT,NA,TRBJ1-1,NA,TRBV5-1
CASSQGGGDYNEQFF,TGTGCCAGCAGCCAGGGGGGGGGAGACTACAATGAGCAGTTCTTC,TRBD2,TRBJ2-1,NA,TRBV4-2
CASQAGLTNQPQHF,TGTGCCAGCCAAGCAGGGCTAACCAATCAGCCCCAGCATTTT,NA,TRBJ1-5,NA,TRBV2
CASSLGAQNTEAFF,TGCGCCAGCAGCTTGGGCGCGCAGAACACTGAAGCTTTCTTT,NA,TRBJ1-1,NA,TRBV5-1
CASSYSWTEGYGYTF,TGTGCCAGCAGTTACTCATGGACGGAGGGCTATGGCTACACCTTC,NA,TRBJ1-2,NA,TRBV6-5
CASSTATGATNEKLFF,TGTGCCAGTAGTACCGCCACAGGGGCAACTAATGAAAAACTGTTTTTT,TRBD1,TRBJ1-4,once,TRBV19
CASSTRADQPQHF,TGTGCCAGCAGCACGAGGGCGGACCAGCCCCAGCATTTT,NA,TRBJ1-5,NA,TRBV7-2
CAWSVGRAEQYF,TGTGCCTGGAGTGTCGGGAGGGCCGAGCAGTACTTC,TRBD2,TRBJ2-7,NA,TRBV30
CASSVGREEVVPNQPQHF,TGTGCCAGCAGCGTAGGCAGGGAGGAAGTAGTCCCCAATCAGCCCCAGCATTTT,NA,TRBJ1-5,NA,TRBV9
CASSHRGGWGEKLFF,TGCGCCAGCAGCCATCGGGGGGGCTGGGGTGAAAAACTGTTTTTT,NA,TRBJ1-4,NA,TRBV5-1
CASSYPRGSDTQYF,TGTGCCAGCAGTTACCCCAGGGGGTCAGATACGCAGTATTTT,TRBD1,TRBJ2-3,NA,TRBV6-5
CASRAKDAAANTQYF,TGTGCCAGCAGGGCCAAGGATGCGGCGGCGAATACGCAGTATTTT,NA,TRBJ2-3,NA,TRBV27